This is a list of T cell receptor beta chains from one sample in a study of shared clonotypes between healthy human individuals. Sequencing used immunoSEQ multiplex PCR; TCRdb keeps in-frame clones, though not all of them. The repertoire holds about 2.3 million clones, with 85% to 95% as singletons. The material sequenced was naive CD4+ T cells from PBMCs. The receptors come from a man between 18 and 35 years old in good health. Some clones in this sample may be carry-over from other donors' samples. Each CDR3 is given without its conserved first and last residue. A D gene is named only where the DNA matches it firmly. The size of a clone is reported for some rows only, either as once, few or many, or as a class for expanded clones.

CDR3aa	abundance	j_gene	d_gene	v_gene
ASSTGENEQF	.	TRBJ2-1	.	TRBV9
ASSLPGSGGELF	.	TRBJ2-2	.	TRBV7-3
ASRNRGNEKLF	.	TRBJ1-4	.	TRBV6-1
ASSVYNEQF	once	TRBJ2-1	.	TRBV9
ASSRPGQGETQY	.	TRBJ2-5	TRBD1	TRBV5-6
AWSRGRPSTDTQY	.	TRBJ2-3	.	TRBV30
ASSHRGHEQF	.	TRBJ2-1	TRBD1	TRBV5-1
ASSKSASAGTKYEQY	.	TRBJ2-7	TRBD2	TRBV5-1
ASSFSWVWGERLVGYT	.	TRBJ1-2	.	TRBV28
ASSLAGNIQY	once	TRBJ2-4	.	TRBV28
ASNLGTQGSGANVLT	.	TRBJ2-6	.	TRBV28
ASSQSVTGTKNIQY	once	TRBJ2-4	TRBD1	TRBV23-1
ASSVFFWGQGSNTGELF	.	TRBJ2-2	TRBD1	TRBV27
ASSLEVGDRGPDTQY	.	TRBJ2-3	TRBD1	TRBV28
ASSFTGRYNEQF	.	TRBJ2-1	.	TRBV5-6
ASSTGQENTEAF	.	TRBJ1-1	TRBD1	TRBV5-1
ASSQVRGRTYEQY	.	TRBJ2-7	TRBD2	TRBV14
ASSLGLLDTQY	.	TRBJ2-3	.	TRBV7-3
ASSQDPSGSTDTQY	.	TRBJ2-3	.	TRBV4-2
ATSRGAGGDIQY	.	TRBJ2-4	.	TRBV15
ASRRPGGTQGTQY	.	TRBJ2-5	TRBD2	TRBV6-5
ASSLTGSGVQETQY	.	TRBJ2-5	TRBD2	TRBV5-8
ASSRQVSSYNEQF	.	TRBJ2-1	.	TRBV6-5
ASSWQAGGRSDTQY	.	TRBJ2-3	TRBD2	TRBV27
ASSFDWGVNGQY	.	TRBJ2-7	.	TRBV7-9
AWSGGFGQPQH	few	TRBJ1-5	.	TRBV30